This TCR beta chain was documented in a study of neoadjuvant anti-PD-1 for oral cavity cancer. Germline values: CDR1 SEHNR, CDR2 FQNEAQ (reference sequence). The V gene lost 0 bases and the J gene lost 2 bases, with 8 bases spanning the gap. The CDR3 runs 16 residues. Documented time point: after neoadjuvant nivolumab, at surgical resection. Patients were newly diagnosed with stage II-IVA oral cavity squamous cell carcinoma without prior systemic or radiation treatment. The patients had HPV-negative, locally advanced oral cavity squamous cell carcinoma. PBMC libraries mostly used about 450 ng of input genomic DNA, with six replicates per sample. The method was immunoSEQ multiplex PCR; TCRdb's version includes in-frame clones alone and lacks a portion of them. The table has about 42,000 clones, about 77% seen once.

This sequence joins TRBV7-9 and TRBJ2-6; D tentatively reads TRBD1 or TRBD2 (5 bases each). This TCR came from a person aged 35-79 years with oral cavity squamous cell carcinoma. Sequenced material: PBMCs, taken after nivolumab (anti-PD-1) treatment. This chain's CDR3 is CASSLAGPTGANVLTF. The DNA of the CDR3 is TGTGCCAGCAGCTTAGCGGGACCAACTGGGGCCAACGTCCTGACTTTC.